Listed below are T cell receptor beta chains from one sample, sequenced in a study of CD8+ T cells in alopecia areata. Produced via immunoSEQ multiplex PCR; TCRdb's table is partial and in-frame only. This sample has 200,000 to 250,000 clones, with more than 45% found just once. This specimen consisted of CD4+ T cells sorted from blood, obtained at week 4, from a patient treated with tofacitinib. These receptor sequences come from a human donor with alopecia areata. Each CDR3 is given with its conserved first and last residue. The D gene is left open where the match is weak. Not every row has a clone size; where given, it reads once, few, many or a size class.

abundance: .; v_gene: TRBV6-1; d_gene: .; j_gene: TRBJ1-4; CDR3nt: TGTGCCAGCAGGCTGAGGTCCGGGCAAGGAAAACTGTTTTTT; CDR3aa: CASRLRSGQGKLFF
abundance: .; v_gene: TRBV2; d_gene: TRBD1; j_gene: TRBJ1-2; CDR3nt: TGTGCCAGCAGTGAAGTCAACAGGGGGAACTATGGCTACACCTTC; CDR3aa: CASSEVNRGNYGYTF
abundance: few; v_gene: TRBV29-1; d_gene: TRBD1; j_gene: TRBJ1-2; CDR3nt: TGCAGCGTTCCTACAGGGGGCTATGGCTACACCTTC; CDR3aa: CSVPTGGYGYTF
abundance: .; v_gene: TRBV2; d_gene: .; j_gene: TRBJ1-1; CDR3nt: TGTGCCAGCGGGGCGATGGGGGCTGTGAACACTGAAGCTTTCTTT; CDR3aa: CASGAMGAVNTEAFF
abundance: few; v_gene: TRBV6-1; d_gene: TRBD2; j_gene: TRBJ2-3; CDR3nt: TGTGCCAGCAGTGAAGCGCGTGGGAGCGGGACGCGCACAGATACGCAGTATTTT; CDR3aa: CASSEARGSGTRTDTQYF
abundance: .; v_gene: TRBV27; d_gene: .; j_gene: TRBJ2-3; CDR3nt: TGTGCCAGCAGTGGATACGGGGTCAGCACAGATACGCAGTATTTT; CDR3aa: CASSGYGVSTDTQYF
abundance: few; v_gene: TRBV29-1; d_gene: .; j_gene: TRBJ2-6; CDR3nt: TGCAGCGTTAGAACCGCTGGGGCCAACGTCCTGACTTTC; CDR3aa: CSVRTAGANVLTF
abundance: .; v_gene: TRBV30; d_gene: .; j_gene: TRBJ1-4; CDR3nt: TGTGCCTGGAGCGGAATGGGCCCCGGGGATGAAAAACTGTTTTTT; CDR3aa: CAWSGMGPGDEKLFF
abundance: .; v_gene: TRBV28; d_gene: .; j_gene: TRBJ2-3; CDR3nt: TGTGCCAGCAGTGTTCGGGGTACGCAGTATTTT; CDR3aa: CASSVRGTQYF
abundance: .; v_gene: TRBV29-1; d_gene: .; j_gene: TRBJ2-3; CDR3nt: TGCAGCGTTGGGGGGAAACACACAGATACGCAGTATTTT; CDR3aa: CSVGGKHTDTQYF
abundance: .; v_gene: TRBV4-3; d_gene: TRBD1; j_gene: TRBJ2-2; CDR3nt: TGCGCCAGCAGCCAAGTTACAGGGGGCTTTATCGGGGAGCTGTTTTTT; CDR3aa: CASSQVTGGFIGELFF
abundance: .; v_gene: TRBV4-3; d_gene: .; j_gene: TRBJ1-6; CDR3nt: TGCGCCAGCACCCAGGGCCAGACGGGTTCACCCCTCCACTTT; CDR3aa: CASTQGQTGSPLHF
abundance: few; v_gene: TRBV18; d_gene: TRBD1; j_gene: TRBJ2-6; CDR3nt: TGTGCCAGCTCACCGCCACAGGGGGGAAGAACTGGGGCCAACGTCCTGACTTTC; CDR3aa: CASSPPQGGRTGANVLTF
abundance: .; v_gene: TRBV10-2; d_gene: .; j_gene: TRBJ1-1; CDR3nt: TGCGCCAGCAGTGACAGCCTGAACACTGAAGCTTTCTTT; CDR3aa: CASSDSLNTEAFF
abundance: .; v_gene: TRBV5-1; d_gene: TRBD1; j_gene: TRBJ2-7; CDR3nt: TGCGCCAGCAGCACAGAAGCGACAGGGGGCCTGGTCCACGAGCAGTACTTC; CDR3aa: CASSTEATGGLVHEQYF
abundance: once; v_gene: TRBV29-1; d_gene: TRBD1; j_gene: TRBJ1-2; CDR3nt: TGCAGCGTTTGGGGACAGGGGGCTGGCTACACCTTC; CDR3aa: CSVWGQGAGYTF
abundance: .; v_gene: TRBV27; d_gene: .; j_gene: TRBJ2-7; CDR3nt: TGTGCCAGCAGTTTATCGTGGCTTAACGACGAGCAGTACTTC; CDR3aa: CASSLSWLNDEQYF
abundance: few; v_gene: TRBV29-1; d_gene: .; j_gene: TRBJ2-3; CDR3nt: TGCAGCGTCGCGGGTGGGTCAGATACGCAGTATTTT; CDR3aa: CSVAGGSDTQYF
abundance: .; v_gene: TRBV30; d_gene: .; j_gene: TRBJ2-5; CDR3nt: TGTGCCTGGAGTGCTGGTCGCGCCCAAGAGACCCAGTACTTC; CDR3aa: CAWSAGRAQETQYF
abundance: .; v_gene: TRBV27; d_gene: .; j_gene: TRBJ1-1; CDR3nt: TGTGCCAGCAGTTTACGAGGGGCGCGCACTGAAGCTTTCTTT; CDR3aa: CASSLRGARTEAFF
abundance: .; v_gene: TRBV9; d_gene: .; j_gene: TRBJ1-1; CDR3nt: TGTGCCAGCAGCGCTGTTCAGGGTTTTTCCACTGAAGCTTTCTTT; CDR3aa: CASSAVQGFSTEAFF
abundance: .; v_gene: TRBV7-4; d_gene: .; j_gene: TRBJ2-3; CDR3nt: TGTGCCAGCAGCTCCTTACTCGACACGGGCGCAGATACGCAGTATTTT; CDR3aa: CASSSLLDTGADTQYF
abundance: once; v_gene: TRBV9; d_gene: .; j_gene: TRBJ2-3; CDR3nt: TGTGCCAGCAGCGTCACTAGCACAGATACGCAGTATTTT; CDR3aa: CASSVTSTDTQYF
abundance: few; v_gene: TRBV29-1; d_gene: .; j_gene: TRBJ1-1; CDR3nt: TGCAGCGTTGCTGGAATCATGAACACTGAAGCTTTCTTT; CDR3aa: CSVAGIMNTEAFF
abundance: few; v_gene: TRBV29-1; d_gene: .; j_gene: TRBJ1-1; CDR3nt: TGCAGCTACGGACAGCCAAACGCTGAAGCTTTCTTT; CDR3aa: CSYGQPNAEAFF
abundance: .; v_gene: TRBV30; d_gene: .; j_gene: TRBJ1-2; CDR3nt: TGTGCCTGGAGTCTCGCGGGGAACTATGGCTACACCTTC; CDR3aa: CAWSLAGNYGYTF
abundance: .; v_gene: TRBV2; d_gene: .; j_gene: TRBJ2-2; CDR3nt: TGTGCCAGCAGTGAAACCGGACAGAACACCGGGGAGCTGTTTTTT; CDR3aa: CASSETGQNTGELFF
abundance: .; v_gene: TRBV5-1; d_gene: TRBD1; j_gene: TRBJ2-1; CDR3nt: TGCGCCAGCAGCTTAGAGGGACAGCGTCTCTCCTACAATGAGCAGTTCTTC; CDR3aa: CASSLEGQRLSYNEQFF
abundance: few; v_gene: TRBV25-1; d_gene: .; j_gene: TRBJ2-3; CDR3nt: TGTGCCAGCAGTGAATGGGGAGATAGCACAGATACGCAGTATTTT; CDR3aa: CASSEWGDSTDTQYF
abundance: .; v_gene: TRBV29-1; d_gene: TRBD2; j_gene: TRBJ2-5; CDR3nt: TGCAGCGTTGAGTGGGCGGCTAGCGGGGGTAGGAAGACCCAGTACTTC; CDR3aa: CSVEWAASGGRKTQYF
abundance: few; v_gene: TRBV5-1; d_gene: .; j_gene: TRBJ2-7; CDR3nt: TGCGCCAGCAGCTTACCGCATATCTACGAGCAGTACTTC; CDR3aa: CASSLPHIYEQYF